A selection of T cell receptor beta chains follows, all from one sample in a study of beta chain features in type 1 diabetes. Repertoires were generated with immunoSEQ multiplex PCR, while TCRdb's copy carries only in-frame clones and drops some. Counted here are 160,000 or so clones, less than 9.5% occurring once; the ten biggest clones make up 2.3%. Sequenced sample: central memory CD4+ T cells from blood. Every receptor here comes from a woman between 18 and 29 years old in good health. Both conserved end residues are part of each CDR3. The D gene is left open where the match is weak. A clone size is listed for some rows: how often the clone was seen (once, few, many), or a class if it is expanded.

D gene	J gene	V gene	clone size	CDR3 protein	CDR3 DNA
NA	TRBJ2-7	TRBV30	NA	CAWSVLAGAIPREQYF	TGTGCCTGGAGTGTACTCGCGGGGGCTATTCCTAGGGAGCAGTACTTC
TRBD1	TRBJ1-2	TRBV18	NA	CASSPRQGTAYGYTF	TGTGCCAGCTCACCGAGACAGGGTACTGCCTATGGCTACACCTTC
TRBD1	TRBJ2-1	TRBV7-3	few	CASSPNPGGNEQFF	TGTGCCAGCAGCCCGAATCCAGGGGGCAATGAGCAGTTCTTC
NA	TRBJ1-5	TRBV2	few	CASSDYRRTGNQPQHF	TGTGCCAGCAGTGACTATAGGAGGACTGGCAATCAGCCCCAGCATTTT
TRBD2	TRBJ2-1	TRBV5-1	few	CASSLAGTSGSRNEQFF	TGCGCCAGCAGCTTGGCGGGGACTAGCGGGAGTAGGAATGAGCAGTTCTTC
NA	TRBJ2-3	TRBV4-2	few	CASSRQGGTRSTDTQYF	TGTGCCAGCAGCCGGCAGGGGGGTACCAGGAGCACAGATACGCAGTATTTT
TRBD1	TRBJ2-3	TRBV29-1	few	CSVEVGQPQGYF	TGCAGCGTTGAAGTGGGACAGCCCCAGGGGTATTTT
TRBD2	TRBJ2-5	TRBV30	NA	CDEEGLAGEEQYF	TGTGATGAGGAGGGACTAGCGGGAGAAGAGCAGTACTTC
TRBD2	TRBJ2-3	TRBV18	once	CASSPNLAGSTDTQYF	TGTGCCAGCTCACCAAATCTAGCGGGTAGCACAGATACGCAGTATTTT
TRBD1	TRBJ1-1	TRBV6-5	few	CASSPPGQLLEAFF	TGTGCCAGCAGTCCGCCGGGACAGTTGCTTGAAGCTTTCTTT
TRBD1	TRBJ1-2	TRBV6-5	many	CASSYGTGMGYTF	TGTGCCAGCAGTTACGGGACAGGGATGGGCTACACCTTC
NA	TRBJ1-5	TRBV18	NA	CASSLGANSNQPQHF	TGTGCCAGCTCACTAGGGGCGAATAGCAATCAGCCCCAGCATTTT
NA	TRBJ2-1	TRBV5-1	NA	CASSPQASSYNEQFF	TGCGCCAGCAGTCCACAGGCGAGCTCCTACAATGAGCAGTTCTTC
TRBD1	TRBJ2-3	TRBV7-2	NA	CASTLYQGVGDTQYF	TGTGCCAGCACTCTCTACCAGGGGGTCGGAGATACGCAGTATTTT
NA	TRBJ2-1	TRBV5-6	few	CASSLGAWNEQFF	TGTGCCAGCAGCTTGGGAGCTTGGAATGAGCAGTTCTTC